Below, 21 T cell receptor beta chains from the same sample are listed, as sequenced in a study of blood T cell repertoires in COVID-19. Data came from immunoSEQ multiplex PCR; TCRdb stores just in-frame clones and leaves some out. The sample includes 400,000 to 450,000 clones, 88% of them seen just once. Sequencing was carried out using peripheral blood. Receptors were obtained from a woman between 50 and 59 years old with COVID-19, enrolled during active disease.

This chain uses TRBV3-1 (or the pseudogene TRBV3-2) with TRBJ1-6, with TRBD1 matching over 7 bases. The CDR3 runs to 15 residues. After removal of 4 bases from V and 7 bases from J, the junction contained 7 bases not matched to a gene. CDR1 is LGHDT and CDR2 is YNNKEL in the germline V gene (reference sequence). Here the CDR3 reads CASSRSDRPNSPLHF. The CDR3 region has the DNA TGTGCCAGCAGCCGATCGGACAGGCCCAATTCACCCCTCCACTTT.

J is TRBJ1-6 and V is TRBV5-6; a weak D match, TRBD1 (5 bases). The CDR3 has 17 amino acids. V lost 4 bases to trimming and J lost 1 base, with 15 bases between them. Germline-derived CDR1 and CDR2 are SGHDT and YYEEEE. Here the CDR3 reads CASSLGLAGSYNSPLHF. The DNA of the CDR3 is TGTGCCAGCAGCCTGGGACTCGCGGGATCCTATAATTCACCCCTCCACTTT.

Of note for this clone: The sample contains more than one DNA sequence encoding this CDR3. The chain joins TRBV6-5 to TRBJ1-1, with 9 positions matching TRBD1. In germline, CDR1 is MNHEY, CDR2 SVGAGI. This CDR3 region has 13 residues. The V segment lost 5 bases and the J segment 4 bases; nucleotides outside the gene matches: 2. The CDR3 bases are TGTGCCAGCAGTAGACAGGGGGGCACTGAAGCTTTCTTT. This codes for CASSRQGGTEAFF.

CDR3 in DNA: TGTGCCAGCAGCCAAATGGCGGGGGGGCATTTCGAGCAGTACTTC. This gives the protein CASSQMAGGHFEQYF. The gene calls are TRBV3-1 (or the pseudogene TRBV3-2) and TRBJ2-7; 9 nucleotides agree with TRBD2. Trimming cost V 2 bases and J 6 bases; bases outside gene matches: 8. This CDR3 contains 15 residues. Germline lookup yields CDR1 LGHDT and CDR2 YNNKEL (reference sequence).

The CDR3 DNA reads as TGTGCCAGCAGCCAAGCGGGACAGGGGGCGAAAGGGGAGTACTTC. Protein sequence: CASSQAGQGAKGEYF. This chain connects TRBV3-1 (or the pseudogene TRBV3-2) to TRBJ2-5, with 12 bases lining up with TRBD1. The CDR3 is 15 amino acids. With 1 base clipped from V and 12 bases from J, the junction kept 9 bases outside the gene matches. Germline lookup yields CDR1 LGHDT and CDR2 YNNKEL (reference sequence).

This clone showed up just a few times. This CDR3 is CATEQGTGELFF. The CDR3 DNA reads TGTGCCACCGAACAGGGGACCGGGGAGCTGTTTTTT. The chain carries TRBV24-1 and TRBJ2-2; 7 bases are shared with TRBD1. CDR1 and CDR2 from the germline V gene are KGHDR and SFDVKD. Germline trimming cut 9 bases from V and 5 bases from J; bases unmatched to any gene: 2. The CDR3 length is 12 residues.

The chain recombines TRBV29-1 with TRBJ1-4; 10 bases are shared with TRBD1. The CDR3 consists of 14 residues. CDR1 and CDR2 (germline): SQVTM, ANQGSEA. V gave up 5 bases and J gave up 7 bases; unmatched junction bases: 7. As DNA, the CDR3 is TGCAGCGTTAAAACCGGGACAGGGGTTGAAAAACTGTTTTTT. It specifies CSVKTGTGVEKLFF.

The chain links TRBV10-3 to TRBJ1-6; D gene ambiguous. Deletions cut 2 bases from V and 9 bases from J, with 8 bases between. Germline V gene data show CDR1 as ENHRY and CDR2 as SYGVKD. This CDR3 is 13 amino acids long. The CDR3 loop reads CAISEVRGSPLHF. The CDR3 DNA follows: TGTGCCATCAGTGAGGTACGGGGTTCACCCCTCCACTTT.

The rearrangement links TRBV12-3 or TRBV12-4 to TRBJ2-5; D gene unclear. V was trimmed by 3 bases and J by 4 bases, leaving 3 bases between them. The CDR3 covers 11 residues. CDR3 sequence reads: CASSFRETQYF. CDR3 in DNA: TGTGCCAGCAGTTTCCGAGAGACCCAGTACTTC.

This chain uses TRBV9 with TRBJ1-4, with TRBD1 matching 9 bases. Germline CDR1 is SGDLS and CDR2 is YYNGEE. Trimming cost V 0 bases and J 8 bases; bases outside gene matches: 2. The CDR3 contains 14 residues. The CDR3 sequence is CASSVVGQGEKLFF. CDR3 nucleotide sequence: TGTGCCAGCAGCGTAGTTGGACAGGGGGAAAAACTGTTTTTT.

The chain joins TRBV11-3 to TRBJ1-1; perhaps TRBD1 as D (5 bases). CDR1 and CDR2 (germline): SGHNT, YENEEA. Trimming cost V 4 bases and J 4 bases, with 10 bases left between them. The CDR3 length is 13 residues. The CDR3 DNA sequence: TGTGCCAGCAGCTCTCGGACAAGCACTGAAGCTTTCTTT. This sequence encodes CASSSRTSTEAFF.

The chain uses TRBV4-1 and TRBJ2-7; D is unclear. Germline values: CDR1 MGHRA, CDR2 YSYEKL. Trimming removed 4 bases at V and 5 bases at J, with 21 bases between. The CDR3 totals 16 residues. CDR3 residues: CASSPRFGSLSDEQYF. The DNA for the CDR3 is TGCGCCAGCAGCCCACGGTTCGGGTCCCTTTCGGACGAGCAGTACTTC.

CDR3 sequence: CASSWGDRGDNTIYF. CDR3 bases: TGTGCCAGCAGCTGGGGGGACAGGGGTGATAACACCATATATTTT. The V and J genes are TRBV5-4 and TRBJ1-3; 10 nucleotides match TRBD1. The V and J ends lost 3 bases and 7 bases, in that order; junction bases with no gene match: 7. CDR1 and CDR2 (germline): SGHNT, YYREEE (reference sequence). This CDR3 region has 15 residues. Based on the CDR3 plus reference TRBV5-4 and TRBJ1-3, the full variable domain is ETGVTQSPTHLIKTRGQQVTLRCSSQSGHNTVSWYQQALGQGPQFIFQYYREEENGRGNFPPRFSGLQFPNYSSELNVNALELDDSALYLCASSWGDRGDNTIYFGEGSWLTVV.

The rearrangement joins TRBV7-3 to TRBJ1-1; unclear D gene. Between the trimmed V and J ends, which lost 5 bases and 1 base, there was a span of 8 bases. The CDR3 contains 13 residues. CDR1 SGHTA and CDR2 FQGTGA come from the germline V gene. CDR3 nucleotide sequence: TGTGCCAGCAGCGCCGGGTGGAACACTGAAGCTTTCTTT. Encoded protein: CASSAGWNTEAFF.

The V and J genes are TRBV11-3 and TRBJ1-1, with 8 positions matching TRBD1. Trimming removed 4 bases from V and 5 bases from J; junction bases left unmatched: 12. The CDR3 is made up of 16 amino acids. Per the germline V gene, CDR1 is SGHNT and CDR2 is YENEEA. CDR3: CASSSSTTGGWTEAFF. The CDR3 bases are TGTGCCAGCAGCTCGAGCACAACAGGGGGGTGGACTGAAGCTTTCTTT.

This sequence joins TRBV3-1 (or the pseudogene TRBV3-2) and TRBJ2-2; 9 bases are a match to TRBD2. This CDR3 spans 15 amino acids. J gave up 5 bases and V 0 bases, and 1 base lay outside the gene matches. The V gene's germline CDR1 is LGHDT and CDR2 YNNKEL (reference sequence). The CDR3 loop reads CASSQDLAGTGELFF. CDR3 coding DNA: TGTGCCAGCAGCCAAGATCTAGCGGGGACCGGGGAGCTGTTTTTT.

The V gene is TRBV10-2, the J gene TRBJ2-7; 8 bases are shared with TRBD1. This CDR3 has 16 amino acids. V dropped 6 bases and J dropped 4; count of bases not matched to a gene: 14. The germline CDR1 and CDR2 sequences are WSHSY and SAAADI. The CDR3 coding sequence is TGCGCCAGCAGCGCTCCGGGACAGGCGGGACGATACGAGCAGTACTTC. This translates into CASSAPGQAGRYEQYF.

The V call is TRBV28, the J call TRBJ2-1, with 9 bases that match TRBD2. This CDR3 has 15 amino acids. V lost 5 bases, J lost 7 bases, and 9 bases stayed unmatched. CDR1 is MDHEN, CDR2 SYDVKM, per germline. CDR3 sequence reads: CASSPRTSAVNEQFF. The CDR3, as DNA: TGTGCCAGCAGTCCCCGGACTAGCGCTGTAAATGAGCAGTTCTTC.

This clone has just a few counts. CDR3 in DNA: TGTGCCAGCAGCGAGGGGACAGGTCCTCAGCCCCAGCATTTT. The encoded protein is CASSEGTGPQPQHF. This chain joins TRBV9 and TRBJ1-5, with 8 bases lining up with TRBD1. V was clipped by 3 bases and J by 6 bases; unmatched bases: 5. The CDR3 extends over 14 amino acids. Germline V CDR1 and CDR2: SGDLS, YYNGEE.

V is TRBV6-2 or TRBV6-3 and J is TRBJ1-3; a weak D match, TRBD1 (6 bases). CDR3 length: 16 residues. Looked up from germline, CDR1 is MNHEY and CDR2 is SVGEGT. The ends were cut back, 6 bases at V and 3 bases at J, with 18 bases in the middle. This CDR3 reads CASSPGFRGGGNTIYF. The CDR3 nucleotides read TGTGCCAGCAGCCCCGGTTTCAGGGGCGGTGGAAACACCATATATTTT.

The chain employs TRBV5-1 and TRBJ1-2, with 7 bases matching TRBD1. Germline V lookup: CDR1 SGHRS, CDR2 YFSETQ. V lost 4 bases to trimming and J lost 7 bases; unmatched junction nucleotides: 7. The CDR3 is 13 residues long. The CDR3 bases are TGCGCCAGCAGCCCACAGGGGAGTGGTGGCTACACCTTC. Amino acid sequence: CASSPQGSGGYTF.